One sample yielded the 8 T cell receptor beta chains listed below, sequenced in a study of blood T cell repertoires in COVID-19. Sequenced by immunoSEQ multiplex PCR; TCRdb stores in-frame clones only, minus some. The repertoire holds 200,000 to 300,000 clones, with about 88% as singletons. Sequenced sample: peripheral blood. Source of these receptors: a woman between 40 and 50 years old who had recovered from COVID-19.

The rearrangement uses TRBV13 and TRBJ2-5; 10 nucleotides line up with TRBD1. The ends lost 5 bases at V and 5 bases at J; junction bases unmatched: 8. The CDR3 length is 15 residues. Per germline, CDR1 PRHDT and CDR2 FYEKMQ (reference sequence). CDR3 region: CASSPRDRGTETQYF. CDR3 DNA sequence: TGTGCCAGCAGCCCCCGGGACAGGGGCACGGAGACCCAGTACTTC.

The gene calls are TRBV5-1 and TRBJ2-5; 8 bases align to TRBD2. Per the germline V gene, CDR1 is SGHRS and CDR2 is YFSETQ. This CDR3 has 13 amino acids. J lost 9 bases, V lost 5 bases, and 9 bases had no gene match. CDR3 in DNA: TGCGCCAGCAGGTGGGGGCGGGAGGAGCCCCAGTACTTC. Its protein product is CASRWGREEPQYF. The full variable domain, its missing parts supplied by reference TRBV5-1 and TRBJ2-5, is KAGVTQTPRYLIKTRGQQVTLSCSPISGHRSVSWYQQTPGQGLQFLFEYFSETQRNKGNFPGRFSGRQFSNSRSEMNVSTLELGDSALYLCASRWGREEPQYFGPGTRLLVL.

This clone is a singleton in its sample. V is TRBV6-5 and J is TRBJ1-5, with D possibly being TRBD1 (6 bases). The germline V gene has CDR1 MNHEY and CDR2 SVGAGI. V was pared by 6 bases and J by 6 bases, with 18 bases between. The CDR3 covers 15 residues. CDR3 loop: CASSPRGGGGQPQHF. CDR3 sequence (DNA): TGTGCCAGCAGCCCCCGGGGGGGCGGAGGTCAGCCCCAGCATTTT.

This chain links TRBV30 with TRBJ1-1; perhaps TRBD1 as D (6 bases). Germline values: CDR1 GTSNPN, CDR2 SVGIG (reference sequence). The CDR3 extends over 14 amino acids. V shed 3 bases and J shed 4 bases, with 15 bases lying between them. DNA for the CDR3: TGTGCCTGGAGGCGGGGGCCGTGGGCCACTGAAGCTTTCTTT. Encoded protein: CAWRRGPWATEAFF.

The chain recombines TRBV4-3 with TRBJ2-1; 8 bases line up with TRBD2. Germline CDR1 LGHNA, CDR2 YSLEER. V was clipped by 1 base and J by 5 bases; unmatched bases: 10. The CDR3 is 17 residues long. The CDR3 DNA sequence: TGCGCCAGCAGCCAAGGGGCCCTTCCGGGAGGGAACAATGAGCAGTTCTTC. Amino acids: CASSQGALPGGNNEQFF.

The rearrangement uses TRBV11-2 and TRBJ1-1; D uncertain. Germline V gene lookup returns CDR1 SGHAT and CDR2 FQNNGV. CDR3 length: 13 residues. Trimming took 1 base from V and 1 from J, leaving 4 bases between them. The CDR3: CASSLAGNTEAFF. DNA of the CDR3: TGTGCCAGCAGCTTAGCGGGGAACACTGAAGCTTTCTTT.

The CDR3 sequence: CASIKGQGLAEAFF. The DNA of the CDR3 is TGTGCCAGCATTAAGGGTCAGGGGCTGGCTGAAGCTTTCTTT. The chain uses TRBV6-5 and TRBJ1-1; D possibly corresponds to TRBD1 (6 bases). CDR1 is MNHEY and CDR2 is SVGAGI in the germline V gene. V lost 7 bases, J lost 6 bases, and 18 bases lay in between. The CDR3 is 14 residues long.

This chain connects TRBV5-1 to TRBJ2-1; a possible D gene is TRBD1 (6 bases). Per germline, CDR1 SGHRS and CDR2 YFSETQ. Trimming shortened V by 1 base and J by 7 bases, and 9 bases separated the two germline ends. The CDR3 sequence is 13 residues long. In DNA form, the CDR3 reads TGCGCCAGCAGCTTGAGGGGGAATAATGAGCAGTTCTTC. Protein: CASSLRGNNEQFF.